The present T cell receptor beta chain was sequenced within a study of CD8+ T cells in alopecia areata. The length of the CDR3 is 14 residues. The germline V gene has CDR1 MNHEY and CDR2 SMNVEV (reference sequence). The trim removed 5 bases at V and 2 bases at J, leaving 2 bases unmatched. Sequencing used cDNA as its template, made by extracting RNA and reverse transcribing it. Assay used: immunoSEQ multiplex PCR; TCRdb lists only in-frame clones, some missing. The table lists 250,000 to 350,000 clones, about 62% of them singletons, with around 0.92% in the top ten. Treatment denoted: oral pan-JAK inhibitor, 5-10 mg twice daily. This clone was counted a few times.

The sequencing used CD4+ T cells sorted from blood, collected at approximately week 52, from a patient treated with tofacitinib. The chain joins TRBV27 to TRBJ2-7, with TRBD2 matching 11 bases. The receptor was derived from a human donor with alopecia areata. The chain's CDR3 is CASSKGLAAYEQYF. Here the CDR3 DNA reads TGTGCCAGCAGTAAGGGACTAGCGGCCTACGAGCAGTACTTC.